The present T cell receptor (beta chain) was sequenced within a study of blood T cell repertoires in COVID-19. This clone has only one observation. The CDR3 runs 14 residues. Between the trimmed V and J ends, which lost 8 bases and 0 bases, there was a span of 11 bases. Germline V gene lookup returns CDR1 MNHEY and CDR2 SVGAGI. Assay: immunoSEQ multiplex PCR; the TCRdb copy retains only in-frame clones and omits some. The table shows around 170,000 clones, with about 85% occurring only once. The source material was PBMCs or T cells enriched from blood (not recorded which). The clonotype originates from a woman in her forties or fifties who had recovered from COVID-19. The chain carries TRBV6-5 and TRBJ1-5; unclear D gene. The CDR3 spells CASGVKASNQPQHF. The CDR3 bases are TGTGCCAGCGGAGTGAAGGCTAGCAATCAGCCCCAGCATTTT.